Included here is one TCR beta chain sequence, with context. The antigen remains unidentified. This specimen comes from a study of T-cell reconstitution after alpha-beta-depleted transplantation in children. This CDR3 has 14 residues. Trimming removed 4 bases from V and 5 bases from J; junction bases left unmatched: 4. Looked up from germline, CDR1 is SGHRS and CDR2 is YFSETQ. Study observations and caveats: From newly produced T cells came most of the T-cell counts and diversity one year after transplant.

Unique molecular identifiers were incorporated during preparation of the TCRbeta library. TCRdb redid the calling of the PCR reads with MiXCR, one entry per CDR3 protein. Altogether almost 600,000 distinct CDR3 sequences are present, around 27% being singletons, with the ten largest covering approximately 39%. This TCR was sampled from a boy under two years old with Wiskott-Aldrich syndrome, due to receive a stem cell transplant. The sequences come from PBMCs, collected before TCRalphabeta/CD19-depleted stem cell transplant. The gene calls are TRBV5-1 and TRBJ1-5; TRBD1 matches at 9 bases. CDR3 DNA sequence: TGCGCCAGCAGCCCCGGACAGGGGCATCAGCCCCAGCATTTT. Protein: CASSPGQGHQPQHF.